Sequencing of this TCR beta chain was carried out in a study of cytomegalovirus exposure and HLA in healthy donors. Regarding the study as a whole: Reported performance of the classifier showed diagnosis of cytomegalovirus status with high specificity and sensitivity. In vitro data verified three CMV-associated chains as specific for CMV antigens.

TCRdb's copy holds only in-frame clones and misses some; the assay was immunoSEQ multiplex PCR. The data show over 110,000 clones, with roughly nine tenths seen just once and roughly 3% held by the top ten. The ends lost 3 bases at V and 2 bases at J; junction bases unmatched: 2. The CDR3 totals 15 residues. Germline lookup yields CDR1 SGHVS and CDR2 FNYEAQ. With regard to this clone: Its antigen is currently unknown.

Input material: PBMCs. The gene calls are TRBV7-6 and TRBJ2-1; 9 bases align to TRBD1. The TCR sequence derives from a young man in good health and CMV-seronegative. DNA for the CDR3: TGTGCCAGCAGCTTTGGACAGGGGCCCTACAATGAGCAGTTCTTC. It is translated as CASSFGQGPYNEQFF.